Listed here are 8 T cell receptor beta chains from one sample, sequenced in a study of blood T cell repertoires in COVID-19 (dated by TCRdb to about 2020). Receptor amplification or capture employed the immunoSEQ multiplex PCR assay. TCRdb limited this immuneACCESS table to in-frame rearrangements with V and J called. A share of clones is missing; checked studies link under half to unresolved V genes, and the rest is unexplained. This sample is represented by 200,000 to 250,000 clones; approximately 80% of them were singletons. The top ten clonotypes cover over 6.5% of the sample. Sequenced sample: peripheral blood. These receptors were obtained from a woman of 80 years or more with COVID-19, enrolled during active disease.

The chain recombines TRBV28 with TRBJ1-1; TRBD1 matches 9 bases. CDR1 and CDR2 from the germline V gene are MDHEN and SYDVKM. Trimming cost V 2 bases and J 11 bases; bases outside gene matches: 3. This CDR3 is built from 12 residues. The CDR3 protein is CASSLGQGKAFF. In nucleotides, the CDR3 is TGTGCCAGCAGTTTAGGACAGGGGAAGGCTTTCTTT. The variable domain in full, with the rest retrieved from reference TRBV28 and TRBJ1-1, is DVKVTQSSRYLVKRTGEKVFLECVQDMDHENMFWYRQDPGLGLRLIYFSYDVKMKEKGDIPEGYSVSREKKERFSLILESASTNQTSMYLCASSLGQGKAFFGQGTRLTVV.

This rearrangement joins TRBV13 to TRBJ1-1; TRBD1 matches 9 bases. V dropped 3 bases and J dropped 10; count of bases not matched to a gene: 12. This CDR3 spans 15 amino acids. Germline CDR1 reads PRHDT; CDR2 reads FYEKMQ (reference sequence). Here the CDR3 DNA reads TGTGCCAGCAGCTTGATATCTCCGGGACAGGGTATAGCTTTCTTT. Translation: CASSLISPGQGIAFF. The full variable domain, in which reference TRBV13 and TRBJ1-1 provide the parts outside the CDR3, is AAGVIQSPRHLIKEKRETATLKCYPIPRHDTVYWYQQGPGQDPQFLISFYEKMQSDKGSIPDRFSAQQFSDYHSELNMSSLELGDSALYFCASSLISPGQGIAFFGQGTRLTVV.

This rearrangement joins TRBV14 to TRBJ1-2; 7 positions match TRBD1. The CDR3 extends over 14 amino acids. Trimming removed 1 base from V and 8 bases from J; junction bases left unmatched: 7. CDR1 and CDR2 from the germline V gene are SGHDN and FVKESK. The CDR3 is CASSQGYRGHGYTF. The CDR3 coding sequence is TGTGCCAGCAGCCAAGGCTACAGGGGTCACGGCTACACCTTC.

The gene calls are TRBV5-5 and TRBJ1-3; 7 bases map to TRBD1. The CDR3 is 15 residues long. CDR1 and CDR2 from the germline V gene are SGHKS and YYEKEE (reference sequence). V shed 0 bases and J 8 bases; nucleotides not matched to a gene: 8. CDR3 DNA sequence: TGTGCCAGCAGCTTGGTGCGTACAGGGGAGGACACCATATATTTT. Translating it yields CASSLVRTGEDTIYF.

V usage is TRBV18 and J usage is TRBJ1-1, with D tentatively TRBD1 (5 bases). CDR1 is KGHSH and CDR2 is LQKENI in the germline V gene. This CDR3 contains 14 residues. V lost 5 bases and J 6 bases, leaving 16 bases between the germline ends. As DNA, the CDR3 is TGTGCCAGCTCAAACGAGCGGGGGGGGGCTGAAGCTTTCTTT. Residues: CASSNERGGAEAFF.

This chain's CDR3 is CASSDEGGGGEQFF. DNA for the CDR3: TGTGCCAGCAGTGACGAGGGAGGGGGAGGTGAGCAGTTCTTC. The chain has TRBV6-1 and TRBJ2-1, with D possibly being TRBD2 (7 bases). CDR3 length: 14 residues. Germline V lookup: CDR1 MNHNS, CDR2 SASEGT. The V end was cut by 3 bases, the J end by 9 bases, with 15 bases between.

The chain uses TRBV23-1 and TRBJ1-2; TRBD1 aligns across 8 bases. TRBV23-1 is identified as an open reading frame with a role that is uncertain. This CDR3 is built from 12 residues. V trimming: 8 bases; J trimming: 8 bases; junction bases outside the gene matches: 7. CDR3 DNA: TGCGCCAGCGGGACAGGAGTTTTCGGCTACACCTTC. Translated, it gives CASGTGVFGYTF.

J is TRBJ1-3 and V is TRBV5-4; D not certain. Looked up from germline, CDR1 is SGHNT and CDR2 is YYREEE (reference sequence). V lost 0 bases and J lost 0, with 7 bases in between. This CDR3 is 15 amino acids long. The CDR3: CASSLGVRSGNTIYF. As DNA, the CDR3 is TGTGCCAGCAGCTTGGGAGTTCGCTCTGGAAACACCATATATTTT. The full variable domain, completed using reference TRBV5-4 and TRBJ1-3, is ETGVTQSPTHLIKTRGQQVTLRCSSQSGHNTVSWYQQALGQGPQFIFQYYREEENGRGNFPPRFSGLQFPNYSSELNVNALELDDSALYLCASSLGVRSGNTIYFGEGSWLTVV.